The clone carrying this TCR beta chain is deemed medium-sized (0.01 to 0.1%). Its antigen is currently unknown. The data are from a study of metastatic and nonmetastatic thyroid tumors. At the level of the study: Across peripheral blood and tumor or nodule tissue samples taken from malignant and benign thyroid patients, the repertoires were compared with one another. General study results and limits: TCR beta diversity was reportedly significantly higher in malignant thyroid tumors than benign nodules, in blood and tumor.

The germline V gene has CDR1 SGHRS and CDR2 YFSETQ. V gave up 0 bases and J gave up 1 base, with 7 bases separating them. This CDR3 is 15 amino acids long. Per the original methods: Across clinicopathological groups, CDR3 differences served as the basis for building a distant-metastasis classifier for papillary thyroid cancer. TCRdb ran MiXCR on the PCR reads. The V and J calls here are based on TCRdb, not the publication. In the table there are tens of thousands of clones, 20% to 25% of which are singletons. Every patient was untreated before thyroid surgery. The sequence derives from a female donor with papillary thyroid cancer or a benign thyroid nodule (not recorded which). Some clones in this sample may be carry-over from other donors' samples. The sample consisted of tumor tissue. V and J are TRBV5-1 and TRBJ2-2; the D is unclear. The CDR3 DNA is TGCGCCAGCAGCTTGGAAACTAAGAACACCGGGGAGCTGTTTTTT. This encodes CASSLETKNTGELFF.